These 27 T cell receptor beta chains share one sample of origin, sequenced in a study of OX40 agonist ivuxolimab in advanced cancers. Data came from immunoSEQ multiplex PCR; TCRdb stores just in-frame clones and leaves some out. There are 99,000 or so clones in the sample; approximately 94% occur only once, and 0.18% lies in the top ten. Source: CD4+ or CD8+ T cells sorted from blood, taken in a trial of the OX40 agonist ivuxolimab. The receptors come from an adult with an advanced solid tumor such as melanoma, head and neck, liver or kidney cancer.

This rearrangement joins TRBV13 to TRBJ1-1, with 8 bases identical to TRBD1. V trimming: 1 base; J trimming: 5 bases; junction bases outside the gene matches: 18. This CDR3 is 19 amino acids long. From germline, CDR1 is PRHDT and CDR2 FYEKMQ (reference sequence). CDR3 in amino acids: CASSLEGMLGTGVWTEAFF. DNA of the CDR3: TGTGCCAGCAGCTTAGAGGGGATGTTGGGGACAGGAGTTTGGACTGAAGCTTTCTTT.

The V call is TRBV4-3, the J call TRBJ1-2; D possibly corresponds to TRBD1 (5 bases). Germline V gives CDR1 LGHNA, CDR2 YSLEER. V shed 1 base and J shed 8 bases, with 14 bases lying between them. This CDR3 spans 14 amino acids. CDR3 loop: CASSQGRGWGGYTF. The CDR3 nucleotides read TGCGCCAGCAGCCAAGGGAGAGGCTGGGGCGGCTACACCTTC.

The V gene is TRBV12-5, the J gene TRBJ2-5; TRBD2 is a possible D gene (6 bases). The CDR3 covers 13 residues. Per the germline V gene, CDR1 is LGHNT and CDR2 is FRNRAP. In nucleotides, the CDR3 is TGTGCCTCTCGGGGGTGGGAAAGAGAGACCCAGTACTTC. Protein sequence: CASRGWERETQYF.

With respect to this clone: One end of the junction varies from germline; a read error may be responsible. The chain uses TRBV7-7 and TRBJ1-4; a weak D match, TRBD1 (5 bases). The CDR3 extends over 13 amino acids. Germline V gives CDR1 SSHAT, CDR2 FNYEAQ (reference sequence). DNA for the CDR3: TGTGCTAGCAGCTTAGGAGGGGCTGAAAAACTGTTTTTT. Translated, it gives CASSLGGAEKLFF.

This rearrangement joins TRBV12-5 to TRBJ1-5; D gene ambiguous. The CDR3 runs to 13 residues. Germline CDR1 LGHNT, CDR2 FRNRAP. V lost 1 base, J lost 7 bases, and 8 bases lay in between. In DNA, the CDR3 is TGTGCTAGTGGTTTGGATTCCGGGCAGCCCCAGCATTTT. Translation gives CASGLDSGQPQHF.

The chain joins TRBV14 to TRBJ1-1; D is perhaps TRBD1 (6 bases). Germline CDR1 is SGHDN and CDR2 is FVKESK. The germline V and J ends were trimmed by 4 bases and 5 bases, with 23 bases remaining between them. The CDR3 consists of 17 residues. The CDR3 sequence: CASSRTGSRVRETEAFF. DNA for the CDR3: TGTGCCAGCAGCCGCACAGGGTCGAGAGTAAGAGAGACTGAAGCTTTCTTT. The full variable domain, rest sourced from reference TRBV14 and TRBJ1-1, is EAGVTQFPSHSVIEKGQTVTLRCDPISGHDNLYWYRRVMGKEIKFLLHFVKESKQDESGMPNNRFLAERTGGTYSTLKVQPAELEDSGVYFCASSRTGSRVRETEAFFGQGTRLTVV.

The CDR3 is CASSRPVNTEAFF. DNA of the CDR3: TGTGCCAGCAGCCGGCCGGTAAACACTGAAGCTTTCTTT. The V gene is TRBV5-5, the J gene TRBJ1-1, with D unresolved. Trimming cost V 4 bases and J 2 bases, with 9 bases left between them. Germline assignment: CDR1 SGHKS and CDR2 YYEKEE (reference sequence). CDR3 length: 13 amino acids.

Concerning this clone: One end of the junction is discordant with germline, which a read error may explain. Within the sample, other DNA sequences also encode this same CDR3. The V and J genes are TRBV6-1 and TRBJ1-2; TRBD1 aligns across 8 bases. Germline V gene data show CDR1 as MNHNS and CDR2 as SASEGT. The CDR3 is made up of 15 amino acids. CDR3 sequence reads: CASSETPGTGYGYTF. The CDR3 DNA sequence: TGTGCCAGCAGTGAAACACCCGGGACAGGCTATGGTTACACCTTC.

This chain links TRBV7-9 with TRBJ2-3; D perhaps matches TRBD1 (5 bases). This CDR3 contains 16 residues. V dropped 5 bases and J dropped 0 bases, with 15 bases sitting between them. Per the germline V gene, CDR1 is SEHNR and CDR2 is FQNEAQ (reference sequence). The CDR3 coding sequence is TGTGCCAGCAGCCTCCTAGGGGCGCTCAGCACAGATACGCAGTATTTT. This translates into CASSLLGALSTDTQYF. The whole variable domain, remainder taken from reference TRBV7-9 and TRBJ2-3, is DTGVSQNPRHKITKRGQNVTFRCDPISEHNRLYWYRQTLGQGPEFLTYFQNEAQLEKSRLLSDRFSAERPKGSFSTLEIQRTEQGDSAMYLCASSLLGALSTDTQYFGPGTRLTVL.

The rearrangement joins TRBV11-3 to TRBJ2-7; maybe TRBD1 (5 bases). From germline, CDR1 is SGHNT and CDR2 YENEEA. V dropped 5 bases and J dropped 3 bases, with 14 bases sitting between them. The CDR3 runs to 14 residues. CDR3 protein: CASSQDGRDYEQYF. DNA for the CDR3: TGTGCCAGCAGCCAAGACGGCAGGGACTACGAGCAGTACTTC.

The rearrangement links TRBV5-1 to TRBJ1-1; 7 bases agree with TRBD1. CDR1 and CDR2 (germline): SGHRS, YFSETQ. The CDR3 has 15 amino acids. V was pared by 6 bases and J by 0 bases, with 8 bases of the junction left unmatched. CDR3 loop: CASIRDSFMNTEAFF. CDR3 DNA: TGCGCCAGCATCCGGGACAGCTTCATGAACACTGAAGCTTTCTTT. Full variable domain (remainder filled in from reference TRBV5-1 and TRBJ1-1): KAGVTQTPRYLIKTRGQQVTLSCSPISGHRSVSWYQQTPGQGLQFLFEYFSETQRNKGNFPGRFSGRQFSNSRSEMNVSTLELGDSALYLCASIRDSFMNTEAFFGQGTRLTVV.

This rearrangement joins TRBV5-1 to TRBJ1-2, with D perhaps matching TRBD1 (6 bases). This CDR3 contains 16 residues. Germline CDR1 reads SGHRS; CDR2 reads YFSETQ. Trimming left V 0 bases short and J 7 bases short, with 19 bases between. The CDR3 DNA follows: TGCGCCAGCAGCTTGGGCGGGACAAGCTATGGGGGTGGCTACACCTTC. It specifies CASSLGGTSYGGGYTF.

J is TRBJ1-2 and V is TRBV4-3; D gene ambiguous. The germline CDR1 and CDR2 sequences are LGHNA and YSLEER. V lost 0 bases, J lost 1 base, and 9 bases lay in between. The CDR3 consists of 15 residues. CDR3: CASSQDLADNYGYTF. The CDR3 DNA reads as TGCGCCAGCAGCCAAGATTTGGCGGATAACTATGGCTACACCTTC.

This chain links TRBV7-2 with TRBJ2-7; D ambiguous. This CDR3 comprises 13 residues. Germline V gene sequence: CDR1 SGHTA, CDR2 FQGNSA. Between the trimmed V and J ends, which lost 4 bases and 1 base, there was a span of 8 bases. The CDR3 protein is CASSSNPSYEQYF. CDR3 DNA sequence: TGTGCCAGCAGCTCAAACCCTTCCTACGAGCAGTACTTC.

This clone appeared a single time. V gene TRBV28 combines with J gene TRBJ2-3; 8 bases align to TRBD1. CDR3 length: 17 amino acids. V trimming: 6 bases; J trimming: 4 bases; junction bases outside the gene matches: 15. Germline CDR1 reads MDHEN; CDR2 reads SYDVKM. Here the CDR3 reads CASRPAPGQVTSDTQYF. The DNA of the CDR3 is TGTGCCAGCAGGCCCGCCCCGGGACAGGTAACTTCAGATACGCAGTATTTT.

This chain joins TRBV30 and TRBJ2-5; 8 bases fit TRBD1. The germline CDR1 and CDR2 sequences are GTSNPN and SVGIG (reference sequence). V was pared by 2 bases and J by 5 bases, with 7 bases of the junction left unmatched. CDR3 size: 14 residues. The CDR3 DNA is TGTGCCTGGAGTTTTGCAGGGGGCCGGGAGACCCAGTACTTC. Its protein is CAWSFAGGRETQYF.

Here the CDR3 reads CASSHGSTDTQYF. In DNA, the CDR3 is TGTGCCAGCAGCCATGGTAGCACAGATACGCAGTATTTT. J is TRBJ2-3 and V is TRBV5-4; D is ambiguous. V was pared by 4 bases and J by 0 bases, with 6 bases between. Germline V lookup: CDR1 SGHNT, CDR2 YYREEE (reference sequence). This CDR3 is 13 amino acids long.

This chain joins TRBV7-2 and TRBJ2-2, with D perhaps TRBD2 (5 bases). Trimming removed 1 base from V and 10 bases from J, with 16 bases in between. CDR3 size: 15 residues. CDR1 SGHTA and CDR2 FQGNSA come from the germline V gene. Here the CDR3 reads CASSLGGLVSVELFF. The CDR3 nucleotides are TGTGCCAGCAGCTTAGGCGGGTTAGTCTCCGTGGAGCTGTTTTTT.

This sequence joins TRBV7-8 and TRBJ1-2; D remains unclear. Germline CDR1 reads SGHVS; CDR2 reads FQNEAQ. V lost 5 bases to trimming and J lost 3 bases, with 13 bases between them. The CDR3 loop spans 14 amino acids. The CDR3, as DNA: TGTGCCAGCAGCCACCGGAGACAAGACTATGGCTACACCTTC. This gives the protein CASSHRRQDYGYTF. The full variable domain, rest sourced from reference TRBV7-8 and TRBJ1-2, is GAGVSQSPRYKVAKRGQDVALRCDPISGHVSLFWYQQALGQGPEFLTYFQNEAQLDKSGLPSDRFFAERPEGSVSTLKIQRTQQEDSAVYLCASSHRRQDYGYTFGSGTRLTVV.

V and J are TRBV25-1 and TRBJ2-5; D call uncertain. The V gene's germline CDR1 is MGHDK and CDR2 SYGVNS. The CDR3 runs 13 residues. V was pared by 4 bases and J by 4 bases, with 10 bases between. CDR3 sequence (DNA): TGTGCCAGCAGTGCCCATGGGGTAGAGACCCAGTACTTC. Translated, it gives CASSAHGVETQYF.

This rearrangement joins TRBV29-1 to TRBJ1-1; D possibly corresponds to TRBD1 (6 bases). V shed 5 bases and J shed 7 bases, with 11 bases lying between them. The CDR3 is 11 amino acids. Germline V gene sequence: CDR1 SQVTM, CDR2 ANQGSEA. The CDR3: CSVTPDSEAFF. The DNA for the CDR3 is TGCAGCGTTACCCCGGACAGTGAAGCTTTCTTT. Looking up the rest from reference TRBV29-1 and TRBJ1-1 gives the full variable domain: SAVISQKPSRDICQRGTSLTIQCQVDSQVTMMFWYRQQPGQSLTLIATANQGSEATYESGFVIDKFPISRPNLTFSTLTVSNMSPEDSSIYLCSVTPDSEAFFGQGTRLTVV.

The chain has TRBV6-5 and TRBJ2-7, with TRBD1 matching 8 bases. The germline V gene encodes CDR1 MNHEY and CDR2 SVGAGI. V shed 5 bases and J 6 bases; nucleotides not matched to a gene: 6. The CDR3 spans 13 residues. The CDR3 DNA reads TGTGCCAGCAGTACGGACAGGGATGGCGAGCAGTACTTC. It is translated as CASSTDRDGEQYF.

This clone has more than one count but fewer than ten. CDR3 protein: CASSLNRGELFF. CDR3 DNA sequence: TGTGCCAGCAGCCTAAACCGCGGGGAGCTGTTTTTT. This sequence joins TRBV28 and TRBJ2-2; D unclear. Germline CDR1 is MDHEN and CDR2 is SYDVKM. V was clipped by 6 bases and J by 7 bases, with 9 bases between them. The CDR3 runs to 12 residues.

The rearrangement links TRBV5-1 to TRBJ2-1; D ambiguous. The germline gives CDR1 SGHRS, CDR2 YFSETQ. Trimming pared 1 base from V and 6 bases from J, leaving 5 bases between. The CDR3 totals 12 residues. Here the CDR3 reads CASSLMSNEQFF. The CDR3 nucleotides are TGCGCCAGCAGCTTGATGAGCAATGAGCAGTTCTTC.

The rearrangement uses TRBV7-2 and TRBJ1-1; 10 bases align to TRBD1. The V gene's germline CDR1 is SGHTA and CDR2 FQGNSA. The CDR3 runs to 15 residues. Unmatched junction bases numbered 7, after V lost 2 bases and J lost 7 bases. For the CDR3, the DNA is TGTGCCAGCAGCTTAAAGACAGGGGGCAGCGGTGAAGCTTTCTTT. This translates into CASSLKTGGSGEAFF.

The V call is TRBV7-2, the J call TRBJ1-2; D gene ambiguous. This CDR3 is built from 14 residues. Trimming stripped 1 base from V and 4 bases from J, with 10 bases between. Germline V gene sequence: CDR1 SGHTA, CDR2 FQGNSA. The DNA for the CDR3 is TGTGCCAGCAGCTTAGGGCGGCAGATCTATGGCTACACCTTC. Its protein is CASSLGRQIYGYTF.

As for this clone: One end of the junction is discordant with germline, which a read error may explain. In the same sample, other DNA sequences code for this CDR3. The CDR3 region has the DNA TGTGCTAGCAGCGGGGGGCTGATTTCCTCTGGAAACACCATATATTTT. This gives the protein CASSGGLISSGNTIYF. This sequence joins TRBV5-8 and TRBJ1-3, with TRBD1 as a possible D gene (6 bases). The germline V gene encodes CDR1 SGHTS and CDR2 YDEGEE. The CDR3 is 16 amino acids. The whole variable domain, remainder taken from reference TRBV5-8 and TRBJ1-3, is EAGVTQSPTHLIKTRGQQATLRCSPISGHTSVYWYQQALGLGLQFLLWYDEGEERNRGNFPPRFSGRQFPNYSSELNVNALELEDSALYLCASSGGLISSGNTIYFGEGSWLTVV.